The 5 T cell receptor beta chains reported below all come from one sample, sequenced in a study of cytotoxic CD8 clonotypes in ibrutinib-treated CLL. Libraries were prepared by immunoSEQ multiplex PCR; TCRdb keeps only in-frame clonotypes and omits some of them. The data contain approximately 22,000 clones, approximately 69% of them singletons. The sequenced sample was PBMCs, obtained before ibrutinib treatment. The source of these receptors is a human donor with chronic lymphocytic leukemia.

The chain uses TRBV15 and TRBJ1-5; D is unresolved. There are 12 residues in the CDR3. Germline CDR1 LNHNV, CDR2 YYDKDF (reference sequence). V lost 3 bases, J lost 4 bases, and 4 bases lay in between. The CDR3, as DNA: TGTGCCACCAGCAGGGTAAATCAGCCCCAGCATTTT. Encoded protein: CATSRVNQPQHF.

This clone was seen more than once but under ten times. The chain recombines TRBV19 with TRBJ2-1, with a weak D call TRBD2 (5 bases). Germline V CDR1 and CDR2: LNHDA, SQIVND (reference sequence). The length of the CDR3 is 14 residues. V was clipped by 5 bases and J by 3 bases, with 11 bases between them. CDR3 sequence: CASSRGDFYNEQFF. CDR3 coding DNA: TGTGCCAGTAGTCGGGGAGACTTCTACAATGAGCAGTTCTTC.

The V gene is TRBV28, the J gene TRBJ2-7, with D maybe TRBD1 (5 bases). From germline, CDR1 is MDHEN and CDR2 SYDVKM. V was clipped by 1 base and J by 3 bases, with 16 bases between them. The CDR3 length is 16 residues. The chain's CDR3 is CASSLLVRQPLYEQYF. The CDR3 DNA reads as TGTGCCAGCAGTTTATTGGTTCGACAGCCCCTCTACGAGCAGTACTTC.

This clone was observed once. CDR3 DNA: TGTGCCAGCAGTTTATCAACTCCCGGGGGAGGAAACACCATATATTTT. This encodes CASSLSTPGGGNTIYF. The chain employs TRBV28 and TRBJ1-3; a possible D gene is TRBD1 (5 bases). The ends were cut back, 1 base at V and 4 bases at J, with 14 bases in the middle. The length of the CDR3 is 16 residues. Germline assignment: CDR1 MDHEN and CDR2 SYDVKM.

The V and J genes are TRBV18 and TRBJ1-2; D call uncertain. The CDR3 spans 14 residues. Germline V gives CDR1 KGHSH, CDR2 LQKENI. V lost 3 bases to trimming and J lost 3 bases, with 11 bases between them. The CDR3 protein is CASSPEMGDYGYTF. In nucleotides, the CDR3 is TGTGCCAGCTCACCGGAAATGGGTGACTATGGCTACACCTTC. Full variable domain (missing parts from reference TRBV18 and TRBJ1-2): NAGVMQNPRHLVRRRGQEARLRCSPMKGHSHVYWYRQLPEEGLKFMVYLQKENIIDESGMPKERFSAEFPKEGPSILRIQQVVRGDSAAYFCASSPEMGDYGYTFGSGTRLTVV.